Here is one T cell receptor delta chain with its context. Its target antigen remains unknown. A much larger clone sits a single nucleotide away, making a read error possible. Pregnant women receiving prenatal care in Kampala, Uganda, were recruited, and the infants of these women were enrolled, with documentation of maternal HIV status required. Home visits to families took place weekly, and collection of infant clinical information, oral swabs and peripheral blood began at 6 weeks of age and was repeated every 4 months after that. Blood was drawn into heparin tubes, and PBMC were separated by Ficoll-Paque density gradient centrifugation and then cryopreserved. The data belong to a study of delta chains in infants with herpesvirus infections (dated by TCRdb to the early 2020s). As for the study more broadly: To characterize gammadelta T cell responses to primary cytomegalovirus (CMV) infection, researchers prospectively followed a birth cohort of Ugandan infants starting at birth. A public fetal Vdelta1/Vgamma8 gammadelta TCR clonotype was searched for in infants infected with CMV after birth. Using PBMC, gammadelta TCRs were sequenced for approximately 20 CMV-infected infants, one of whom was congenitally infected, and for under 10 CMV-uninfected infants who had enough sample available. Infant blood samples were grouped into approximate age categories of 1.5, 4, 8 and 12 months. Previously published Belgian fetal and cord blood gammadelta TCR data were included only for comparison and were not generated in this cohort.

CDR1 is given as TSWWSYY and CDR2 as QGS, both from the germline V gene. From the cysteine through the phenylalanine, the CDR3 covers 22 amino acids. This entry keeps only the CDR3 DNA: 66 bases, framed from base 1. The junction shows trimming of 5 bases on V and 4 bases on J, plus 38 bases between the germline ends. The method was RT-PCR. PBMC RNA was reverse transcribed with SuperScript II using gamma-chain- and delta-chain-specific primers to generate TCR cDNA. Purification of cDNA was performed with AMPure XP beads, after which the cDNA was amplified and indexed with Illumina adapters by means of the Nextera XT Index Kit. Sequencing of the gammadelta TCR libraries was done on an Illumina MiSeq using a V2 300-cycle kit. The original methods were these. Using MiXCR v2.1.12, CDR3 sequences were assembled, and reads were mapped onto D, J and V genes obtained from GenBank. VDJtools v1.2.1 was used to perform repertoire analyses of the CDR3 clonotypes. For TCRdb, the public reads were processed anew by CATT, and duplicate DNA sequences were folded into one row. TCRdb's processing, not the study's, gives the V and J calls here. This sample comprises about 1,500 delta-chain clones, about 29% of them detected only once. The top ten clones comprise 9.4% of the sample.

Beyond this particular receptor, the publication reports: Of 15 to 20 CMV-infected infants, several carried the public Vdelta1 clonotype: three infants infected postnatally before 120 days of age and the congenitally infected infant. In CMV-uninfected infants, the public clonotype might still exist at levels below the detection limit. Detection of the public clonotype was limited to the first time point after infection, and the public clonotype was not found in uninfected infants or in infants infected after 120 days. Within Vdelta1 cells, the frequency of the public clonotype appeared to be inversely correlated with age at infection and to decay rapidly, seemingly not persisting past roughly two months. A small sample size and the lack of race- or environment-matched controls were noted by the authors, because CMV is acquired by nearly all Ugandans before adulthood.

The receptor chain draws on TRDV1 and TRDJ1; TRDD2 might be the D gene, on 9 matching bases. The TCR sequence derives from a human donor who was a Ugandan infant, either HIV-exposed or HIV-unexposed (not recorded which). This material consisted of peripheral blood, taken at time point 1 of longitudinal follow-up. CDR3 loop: CALGKTPPSYPTGGSYIDKLIF. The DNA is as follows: TGTGCTCTTGGGAAAACACCCCCTTCCTACCCTACTGGGGGGTCGTACATCGATAAACTCATCTTT.